This T cell receptor beta chain came from a study of T cell responses to AZD1222 COVID-19 vaccine. At the level of the study: Pooling of second doses given at about 4 or about 12 weeks was done.

Worth noting for this clone: The target antigen is unknown.

V dropped 4 bases and J dropped 1 base, with 15 bases sitting between them. This CDR3 region has 16 residues. In germline, CDR1 is SGHRS, CDR2 YFSETQ. Overall study results and limits: Nearly half of unique spike-specific TCRs reportedly avoided B.1.351 and B.1.1.7 mutated regions. Mostly white British, mostly female donors; authors suggested clonal diversity may be underestimated.

TCRdb keeps only in-frame clones here, not all; method: immunoSEQ multiplex PCR. The table includes tens of thousands of clones, 89% detected once. Source: peripheral blood, taken on day 0 of AZD1222 vaccination. The sequence came from an adult in good health. The V call is TRBV5-1, the J call TRBJ2-1; TRBD2 might be the D (6 bases). The CDR3 loop is CASSTLSGGSYNEQFF. The CDR3 region has the DNA TGCGCCAGCAGCACCTTGTCCGGGGGATCCTACAATGAGCAGTTCTTC. Using reference TRBV5-1 and TRBJ2-1 for the parts outside the CDR3, the full variable domain is KAGVTQTPRYLIKTRGQQVTLSCSPISGHRSVSWYQQTPGQGLQFLFEYFSETQRNKGNFPGRFSGRQFSNSRSEMNVSTLELGDSALYLCASSTLSGGSYNEQFFGPGTRLTVL.